These T cell receptor beta chains were read from a single sample in a study of identical twins. One entry per CDR3 protein, called by TCRdb with MiXCR from the 5' RACE reads. There are about 890,000 distinct CDR3 sequences in the sample; approximately 13% occur only once, and under 2% lies in the top ten. These records were also assigned to another study, of yellow fever vaccine responses in identical twins.

The sequenced sample was PBMCs. The receptors shown here come from a woman under 30 in good health. Each CDR3 is given with its conserved first and last residue. The order of the fields is D gene, clone size, V gene, J gene, CDR3 DNA, CDR3 protein. A D gene is named only where the DNA matches it firmly. Not every row has a clone size; where given, it reads once, few, many or a size class.

TRBD2,few,TRBV20-1,TRBJ2-3,TGCAGTGCTAAACTAGCGGGGGAGATCGGAACAGATACGCAGTATTTT,CSAKLAGEIGTDTQYF
TRBD2,-,TRBV7-8,TRBJ2-1,TGTGCCAGCAGCTTATCGACTAGCGGGGGCCCCGGCCCTCTCAATGAGCAGTTCTTC,CASSLSTSGGPGPLNEQFF
-,-,TRBV4-1,TRBJ2-5,TGCGCCAGCAGCCAAGAAGCGGCGGGTCCCAGGCAAGAGACCCAGTACTTC,CASSQEAAGPRQETQYF
-,many,TRBV3-1,TRBJ1-5,TGTGCCAGCAGCCAAAGATATAGCTATCAGCCCCAGCATTTT,CASSQRYSYQPQHF
TRBD1,few,TRBV12-3/TRBV12-4,TRBJ2-3,TGTGCCAGCAGTCCCGTCGGGACAGGTGCAGATACGCAGTATTTT,CASSPVGTGADTQYF
TRBD2,-,TRBV11-1,TRBJ2-1,TGTGCCAGCGCGGCGGGAGGACACTCTCTGAATACCTACAATGAGCAGTTCTTC,CASAAGGHSLNTYNEQFF
TRBD2,many,TRBV28,TRBJ2-3,TGTGCCAGCAGTTCGGGACTAGCGGGGTACCCAGATACGCAGTATTTT,CASSSGLAGYPDTQYF
-,few,TRBV6-5,TRBJ1-6,TGTGCCAGCAGTTACGAAGGGGGGCCGAATTCACCCCTCCACTTT,CASSYEGGPNSPLHF
TRBD2,-,TRBV20-1,TRBJ2-7,TGCAGTGCTAGTGAGCTCGGGGGACTAGCTTACGAGCAGTACTTC,CSASELGGLAYEQYF
-,-,TRBV14,TRBJ2-4,TGTGCCAGCAGCCAAGTGATGGGAGCCAAAAACATTCAGTACTTC,CASSQVMGAKNIQYF
-,many,TRBV9,TRBJ1-2,TGTGCCAGCAGCGTAGCAGGAAACTATGGCTACACCTTC,CASSVAGNYGYTF
TRBD1,-,TRBV6-1,TRBJ1-1,TGTGCCAGCAGTCCTCAGACAGGGGCCTTCACTGAAGCTTTCTTT,CASSPQTGAFTEAFF
-,-,TRBV28,TRBJ2-7,TGTGCCAGCAAAACAGGTTTTTCCTACGAGCAGTACTTC,CASKTGFSYEQYF
-,few,TRBV12-3/TRBV12-4,TRBJ1-1,TGTGCCAGCAGTTTATGGTTGGGGCAGGTTAACACTGAAGCTTTCTTT,CASSLWLGQVNTEAFF
TRBD1,many,TRBV12-3/TRBV12-4,TRBJ1-4,TGTGCCAGCACCCTTGGGGACAGGGGGCGGACGACTAATGAAAAACTGTTTTTT,CASTLGDRGRTTNEKLFF
-,-,TRBV5-5,TRBJ1-1,TGTGCCAGCAGCTTGGGGCCAGGGGCCGGGGACACTGAAGCTTTCTTT,CASSLGPGAGDTEAFF
TRBD2,few,TRBV28,TRBJ2-3,TGTGCCAGCAGTTTATACTGGACTAGCGTGACAGATACGCAGTATTTT,CASSLYWTSVTDTQYF
TRBD1,-,TRBV5-1,TRBJ1-1,TGCGCCAGCAGCTTTGGGGACAGCTTGAACACTGAAGCTTTCTTT,CASSFGDSLNTEAFF
-,-,TRBV3-1,TRBJ2-4,TGTGCCAGCAGCCAAGCCGGACCACATCACTTC,CASSQAGPHHF
-,many,TRBV4-1,TRBJ2-7,TGCGCCAGCAGCCAAGGGGCAGGACTTTACTACGAGCAGTACTTC,CASSQGAGLYYEQYF
TRBD2,few,TRBV27,TRBJ2-1,TGTGCCAGCAGTTCCCAATCTAGCGGGCGGTCCTACAATGAGCAGTTCTTC,CASSSQSSGRSYNEQFF
-,many,TRBV28,TRBJ1-2,TGTGCCAGCTCCCGGGGGAGTGACTATGGCTACACCTTC,CASSRGSDYGYTF
-,-,TRBV20-1,TRBJ1-5,TGCAGTGCTAGCCCTCCATTCGGGGGCTGGGATCAGCCCCAGCATTTT,CSASPPFGGWDQPQHF
TRBD2,many,TRBV4-1,TRBJ2-7,TGCGCCAGCAGCCAAGGTACTAGCGCCTCCTACGAGCAGTACTTC,CASSQGTSASYEQYF
TRBD2,few,TRBV7-2,TRBJ2-7,TGTGCCAGCAGCTTAAGCGGGAGGGCCCTCTACGAGCAGTACTTC,CASSLSGRALYEQYF
-,many,TRBV5-1,TRBJ2-4,TGCGCCAGCAGTGTCCCTAAGGGGACGATCAACATTCAGTACTTC,CASSVPKGTINIQYF
-,few,TRBV21-1,TRBJ2-7,TGTGCCAGCATCGGAAGGACAGAGAGGGACGAGCAGTACTTC,CASIGRTERDEQYF
-,-,TRBV14,TRBJ1-2,TGTGCCAGCAGCCAAGATCTGAGGGGCGGCTACACCTTC,CASSQDLRGGYTF
-,-,TRBV7-6,TRBJ2-1,TGTGCCAGCAGCCCCCTCCCTCAGGGTGAGCAGTTCTTC,CASSPLPQGEQFF
-,many,TRBV5-1,TRBJ2-1,TGCGCCAGCAGCTTGGTAACGGGGAATGAGCAGTTCTTC,CASSLVTGNEQFF
TRBD2,-,TRBV10-3,TRBJ2-5,TGTGCCATCAGCCGTAGCGGGGGGGCCGCAGAGACCCAGTACTTC,CAISRSGGAAETQYF
TRBD2,few,TRBV4-1,TRBJ2-1,TGCGCCAGCAGCCCCGGGGTTAGCGGGGCCGTTCACTCCTACAATGAGCAGTTCTTC,CASSPGVSGAVHSYNEQFF
-,few,TRBV3-1,TRBJ2-3,TGTGCCAGCAGCCAAGTAAGCGGGTACACAGATACGCAGTATTTT,CASSQVSGYTDTQYF
-,few,TRBV5-1,TRBJ2-5,TGCGCCAGCAGCCTTCCCAGGGGGGGTCAGACCCAGTACTTC,CASSLPRGGQTQYF
-,-,TRBV28,TRBJ1-2,TGTGCCAGCAGCCCCGCTCCGCGATATGGCTACACCTTC,CASSPAPRYGYTF
-,many,TRBV7-9,TRBJ2-1,TGTGCCAGCAGCGATGACAGGTACGAGTTCTTC,CASSDDRYEFF
TRBD1,-,TRBV20-1,TRBJ1-1,TGCAGTGCTAGAGGCAGGGGGGGGATGAACACTGAAGCTTTCTTT,CSARGRGGMNTEAFF
-,-,TRBV6-1,TRBJ1-6,TGTGCCAGCAGTGGTTGGCCCTCGGGTAATTCACCCCTCCACTTT,CASSGWPSGNSPLHF
-,many,TRBV5-1,TRBJ2-7,TGCGCCAGCAGCTTGGAGGGCAGGGGTTTCGACGAGCAGTACTTC,CASSLEGRGFDEQYF
-,-,TRBV3-1,TRBJ2-4,TGTGCCAGCAGCCCCTTCCAGACGGCTGCGAGAAACATTCAGTACTTC,CASSPFQTAARNIQYF
-,many,TRBV9,TRBJ2-3,TGTGCCAGCAGCGTAGACCCGGTGCCGGGACACGTCTTTGGTACGCAGTATTTT,CASSVDPVPGHVFGTQYF
TRBD2,few,TRBV6-1,TRBJ2-4,TGTGCCAGCAGTGTAGCTGGACTAGCCGAGAAAAAAAACATTCAGTACTTC,CASSVAGLAEKKNIQYF
-,few,TRBV15,TRBJ2-3,TGTGCCACCAGCAGAGATGGCCTGATCACAGATACGCAGTATTTT,CATSRDGLITDTQYF
-,few,TRBV29-1,TRBJ2-3,TGCAGCGTTGAAGACAGGGGTAGGACAGATACGCAGTATTTT,CSVEDRGRTDTQYF
-,few,TRBV28,TRBJ2-4,TGTGCCAGCAGTCACCCTCGGGGGCAGGTGGATGTCAAAAACATTCAGTACTTC,CASSHPRGQVDVKNIQYF
-,many,TRBV2,TRBJ1-3,TGTGCCAGCAGTGAACGTACGACCTCTGGAAACACCATATATTTT,CASSERTTSGNTIYF
-,few,TRBV7-9,TRBJ2-5,TGTGCCAGCAGCTACCCTGACCCAGAGACCCAGTACTTC,CASSYPDPETQYF
-,-,TRBV20-1,TRBJ2-2,TGCAGTGCTAGAGATGGGCAGAGATTACGATGGTCGAACACCGGGGAGCTGTTTTTT,CSARDGQRLRWSNTGELFF
-,-,TRBV3-1,TRBJ1-5,TGTGCCAGCAGCCCGACACAGGGTTCGGGGCAGCCCCAGCATTTT,CASSPTQGSGQPQHF
-,many,TRBV10-3,TRBJ2-1,TGTGCCATCAGTGAGGGACGGGAGTCACAGTTCTTC,CAISEGRESQFF
-,few,TRBV18,TRBJ2-7,TGTGCCAGCTCACCACTCTCCCCTGGGGGGGTCCCGGGACAAAGCTCCTACGAGCAGTACTTC,CASSPLSPGGVPGQSSYEQYF
TRBD1,few,TRBV6-1,TRBJ1-2,TGTGCCAGCAGGGGTGGGACAGCGCTGGGGGGCTACACCTTC,CASRGGTALGGYTF
-,-,TRBV20-1,TRBJ2-7,TGCAGTGCTAGACCTTCGGGACTCATCTACGAGCAGTACTTC,CSARPSGLIYEQYF